Each of the 31 T cell receptor beta chains below was sequenced from the same sample in a study of blood T cell repertoires in COVID-19. The assay was immunoSEQ multiplex PCR, and TCRdb's table has in-frame clones only and misses some. Of around 200,000 clones listed, 85% are singletons. The sample taken for sequencing was PBMCs or T cells enriched from blood (not recorded which). These receptors originate from a man between 35 and 55 years old who had recovered from COVID-19.

The chain is built from TRBV12-3 or TRBV12-4 and TRBJ1-1, with unresolved D. The CDR3 totals 13 residues. Trimming removed 3 bases at V and 0 bases at J, with 5 bases between. CDR3 residues: CASSFVVNTEAFF. The CDR3 DNA reads TGTGCCAGCAGTTTCGTTGTGAACACTGAAGCTTTCTTT.

The chain couples TRBV5-6 to TRBJ1-2; D not certain. The V end lost 7 bases, the J end lost 5 bases, and 18 bases lay between the germline ends. CDR3 length equals 14 residues. Germline V lookup: CDR1 SGHDT, CDR2 YYEEEE. CDR3 sequence (DNA): TGTGCCAGCCTCCCCGGAGACCGAGATTATGGCTACACCTTC. It yields the protein CASLPGDRDYGYTF.

This chain links TRBV5-6 with TRBJ2-2, with TRBD1 as a possible D gene (6 bases). Germline-derived CDR1 and CDR2 are SGHDT and YYEEEE. The CDR3 contains 14 residues. V was clipped by 4 bases and J by 1 base, with 8 bases between them. The CDR3 here is CASSPTGNTGELFF. Written as DNA, the CDR3 is TGTGCCAGCAGCCCGACAGGGAACACCGGGGAGCTGTTTTTT. The whole variable domain, filled in from reference TRBV5-6 and TRBJ2-2, reads DAGVTQSPTHLIKTRGQQVTLRCSPKSGHDTVSWYQQALGQGPQFIFQYYEEEERQRGNFPDRFSGHQFPNYSSELNVNALLLGDSALYLCASSPTGNTGELFFGEGSRLTVL.

The V and J genes are TRBV28 and TRBJ1-3; D not resolved. Trimming took 3 bases from V and 2 from J, leaving 11 bases between them. CDR1 MDHEN and CDR2 SYDVKM come from the germline V gene. The CDR3 sequence is 15 residues long. The chain's CDR3 is CASSLRKLTGNTIYF. DNA of the CDR3: TGTGCCAGCAGTTTGAGGAAATTGACTGGAAACACCATATATTTT.

CDR3 amino acids: CASSSNFGATNEKLFF. The CDR3, as DNA: TGTGCCAGCAGCTCAAATTTCGGGGCAACTAATGAAAAACTGTTTTTT. The chain joins TRBV7-9 to TRBJ1-4; D is undetermined. Germline assignment: CDR1 SEHNR and CDR2 FQNEAQ (reference sequence). V lost 4 bases and J lost 0, with 12 bases in between. This CDR3 is built from 16 residues.

The rearrangement uses TRBV25-1 and TRBJ2-3; 8 bases align to TRBD2. V shed 6 bases, J shed 6 bases, and the junction held 8 bases outside the gene matches. Germline CDR1 and CDR2: MGHDK and SYGVNS. CDR3 length: 14 amino acids. CDR3 sequence reads: CASRHSGASDTQYF. For the CDR3, the DNA is TGTGCCAGCAGACATAGCGGGGCCTCCGATACGCAGTATTTT.

The V call is TRBV10-3, the J call TRBJ2-1, with 7 bases that match TRBD1. The CDR3 covers 14 residues. CDR1 is ENHRY, CDR2 SYGVKD, per germline. The J segment lost 2 bases and the V segment lost 2 bases, leaving 0 bases of the junction unmatched. The CDR3 is CAISEDRAYNEQFF. Here the CDR3 DNA reads TGTGCCATCAGTGAGGACAGGGCCTACAATGAGCAGTTCTTC.

V usage is TRBV23-1 and J usage is TRBJ1-2, with D uncertain. TRBV23-1 is treated as an ORF (open reading frame) with a function not yet certain. The CDR3 length is 14 residues. Trimming shortened V by 2 bases and J by 2 bases, and 9 bases separated the two germline ends. CDR3 protein: CASSQIGVNYGYTF. The CDR3 DNA reads as TGCGCCAGCAGTCAAATCGGGGTAAACTATGGCTACACCTTC.

The rearrangement uses TRBV15 and TRBJ2-1; no clear D gene. Germline CDR1 LNHNV, CDR2 YYDKDF (reference sequence). This CDR3 comprises 13 residues. Trimming took 11 bases from V and 6 from J, leaving 17 bases between them. CDR3 DNA: TGTGCCGCCGCCAAGCGCATCGGCAATGAGCAGTTCTTC. This gives the protein CAAAKRIGNEQFF.

The CDR3 spells CASSYQTSSYDTQYF. The CDR3 bases are TGTGCCAGCAGTTACCAGACTAGCTCCTATGATACGCAGTATTTT. The chain recombines TRBV28 with TRBJ2-3; TRBD2 matches 7 bases. The CDR3 loop spans 15 amino acids. V lost 4 bases, J lost 6 bases, and 10 bases stayed unmatched. From germline, CDR1 is MDHEN and CDR2 SYDVKM.

This clone was counted only a few times. The rearrangement uses TRBV3-1 (or the pseudogene TRBV3-2) and TRBJ1-3; D call uncertain. V was clipped by 2 bases and J by 0 bases, with 5 bases between them. This CDR3 has 14 residues. Germline CDR1 reads LGHDT; CDR2 reads YNNKEL (reference sequence). CDR3 residues: CASSQRSSGNTIYF. The CDR3 DNA is TGTGCCAGCAGCCAACGGAGCTCTGGAAACACCATATATTTT.

The genes are TRBV20-1 and TRBJ1-1, with D perhaps TRBD1 (5 bases). The V end was cut by 3 bases, the J end by 2 bases, with 13 bases between. Germline V gives CDR1 DFQATT, CDR2 SNEGSKA (reference sequence). The CDR3 has 14 amino acids. CDR3 coding DNA: TGCAGTGCTAGTCGCGGGGGTCCAAACACTGAAGCTTTCTTT. Amino acid sequence: CSASRGGPNTEAFF.

The rearrangement joins TRBV5-4 to TRBJ2-1; no clear D gene. Looked up from germline, CDR1 is SGHNT and CDR2 is YYREEE (reference sequence). CDR3 length equals 15 residues. V was trimmed by 0 bases and J by 5 bases, leaving 12 bases between them. As DNA, the CDR3 is TGTGCCAGCAGCTTGGATAGCCCAATCAACAATGAGCAGTTCTTC. Its translation: CASSLDSPINNEQFF.

The chain employs TRBV28 and TRBJ1-1; D is ambiguous. The CDR3 has 14 residues. V was clipped by 6 bases and J by 4 bases, with 15 bases between them. Germline V CDR1 and CDR2: MDHEN, SYDVKM. This CDR3 is CASSLPSEATEAFF. As DNA, the CDR3 is TGTGCCAGCAGCTTACCTTCCGAGGCCACTGAAGCTTTCTTT.

V and J are TRBV30 and TRBJ1-2; no definite D call. The CDR3 spans 14 residues. The ends were cut back, 1 base at V and 2 bases at J, with 11 bases in the middle. The V gene's germline CDR1 is GTSNPN and CDR2 SVGIG (reference sequence). The CDR3 reads CAWSGGSGNYGYTF. The DNA for the CDR3 is TGTGCCTGGAGTGGTGGGTCAGGCAACTATGGCTACACCTTC.

About this clone: This sample also contains other DNA sequences that code for the same CDR3. The chain employs TRBV5-1 and TRBJ2-7; 9 nucleotides match TRBD1. Germline-derived CDR1 and CDR2 are SGHRS and YFSETQ. J was trimmed by 1 base and V by 4 bases; bases with no gene match: 3. The CDR3 consists of 14 residues. CDR3 protein: CASSPGTGSYEQYF. CDR3 nucleotides: TGCGCCAGCAGCCCCGGGACAGGGTCCTACGAGCAGTACTTC.

Worth noting for this clone: The junction differs from germline at one of its ends, possibly a read error. The V and J genes are TRBV19 and TRBJ1-2; TRBD1 might be the D (5 bases). The V gene's germline CDR1 is LNHDA and CDR2 SQIVND (reference sequence). This CDR3 is built from 14 residues. CDR3 nucleotide sequence: TGTGCCAGTAGTATCCAGACAGCTAAGTATGGCTACACCTTC. It yields the protein CASSIQTAKYGYTF.

The rearrangement links TRBV5-4 to TRBJ1-2; no reliable D call. The V end lost 0 bases, the J end lost 4 bases, and 10 bases lay between the germline ends. In germline, CDR1 is SGHNT, CDR2 YYREEE (reference sequence). The CDR3 length is 14 residues. The CDR3 nucleotides are TGTGCCAGCAGCTTGGTTCTAGGGAGCTATGGCTACACCTTC. Its protein product is CASSLVLGSYGYTF.

J is TRBJ2-7 and V is TRBV28; 7 nucleotides match TRBD2. The CDR3 sequence is 14 residues long. V gave up 6 bases and J gave up 3 bases; unmatched junction bases: 8. Germline lookup yields CDR1 MDHEN and CDR2 SYDVKM. The CDR3 protein is CASRGGTIFYEQYF. In DNA, the CDR3 is TGTGCCAGCAGGGGCGGGACTATTTTCTACGAGCAGTACTTC.

CDR3 DNA sequence: TGTGCCAGCAGCTTGGGAGGGATACAAGAAAAACTGTTTTTT. This codes for CASSLGGIQEKLFF. This sequence joins TRBV7-2 and TRBJ1-4; D gene ambiguous. The germline gives CDR1 SGHTA, CDR2 FQGNSA. V lost 3 bases and J lost 8, with 13 bases in between. The CDR3 is 14 amino acids.

V and J are TRBV19 and TRBJ2-7, with a tentative D call TRBD1 (5 bases). Germline loops: CDR1 LNHDA, CDR2 SQIVND (reference sequence). V was clipped by 7 bases and J by 3 bases, with 22 bases between them. The CDR3 length is 16 residues. In DNA, the CDR3 is TGTGCCAGTACCCAGAAGGGAAGGGGCTCGAGCTACGAGCAGTACTTC. It is translated as CASTQKGRGSSYEQYF.

This clone was counted once. This chain connects TRBV10-3 to TRBJ1-2; D may be TRBD1 (5 bases). This CDR3 has 14 amino acids. In germline, CDR1 is ENHRY, CDR2 SYGVKD. Trimming took off 0 bases at V and 8 bases at J, with 13 bases between the two ends. The CDR3 bases are TGTGCCATCAGTGAGTCGGAGCTGGGGGGGGGCTACACCTTC. Encoded protein: CAISESELGGGYTF.

The chain uses TRBV7-8 and TRBJ1-2, with D maybe TRBD1 (5 bases). This CDR3 is built from 13 residues. Germline assignment: CDR1 SGHVS and CDR2 FQNEAQ. Trimming removed 7 bases at V and 8 bases at J, with 17 bases between. The CDR3 reads CASTLYGGDGYTF. In DNA, the CDR3 is TGTGCCAGCACCCTTTACGGGGGGGACGGCTACACCTTC.

The genes are TRBV7-2 and TRBJ2-2; D may be TRBD1 (5 bases). V shed 4 bases and J shed 7 bases, with 10 bases lying between them. The CDR3 consists of 13 residues. Per the germline V gene, CDR1 is SGHTA and CDR2 is FQGNSA. CDR3: CASSYQGGGELFF. The CDR3, as DNA: TGTGCCAGCAGCTACCAGGGTGGCGGGGAGCTGTTTTTT.

This chain uses TRBV6-5 with TRBJ2-7; possible D gene TRBD1, 5 bases. CDR1 MNHEY and CDR2 SVGAGI come from the germline V gene. The CDR3 consists of 14 residues. Trimming cost V 0 bases and J 3 bases, with 9 bases left between them. CDR3 sequence reads: CASSYSRAVYEQYF. In DNA form, the CDR3 reads TGTGCCAGCAGTTACTCCAGGGCGGTCTACGAGCAGTACTTC.

The chain joins TRBV7-2 to TRBJ2-5; the match to TRBD2 covers 8 bases. The V and J ends lost 5 bases and 5 bases, in that order; junction bases with no gene match: 4. The CDR3 is 13 residues long. Germline V lookup: CDR1 SGHTA, CDR2 FQGNSA. CDR3 sequence (DNA): TGTGCCAGCAGCGCGGGGGGCAGGGAGACCCAGTACTTC. Translation: CASSAGGRETQYF.

This chain connects TRBV9 to TRBJ2-1; the D is unclear. Germline V gene lookup returns CDR1 SGDLS and CDR2 YYNGEE. The V end was cut by 1 base, the J end by 7 bases, with 27 bases between. The CDR3 covers 19 residues. The CDR3 region is CASSVSGETITGPWNEQFF. In nucleotides, the CDR3 is TGTGCCAGCAGCGTATCCGGAGAAACTATCACGGGTCCTTGGAATGAGCAGTTCTTC.

The rearrangement links TRBV9 to TRBJ2-7; tentatively, D is TRBD2 (5 bases). Trimming removed 8 bases from V and 3 bases from J, with 21 bases in between. The CDR3 is made up of 15 amino acids. CDR1 and CDR2 from the germline V gene are SGDLS and YYNGEE. CDR3 nucleotides: TGTGCCAGATCCGTAGGAGGACTGGGCTTCTACGAGCAGTACTTC. Protein: CARSVGGLGFYEQYF. Full variable domain (outside the CDR3, taken from reference TRBV9 and TRBJ2-7): DSGVTQTPKHLITATGQRVTLRCSPRSGDLSVYWYQQSLDQGLQFLIQYYNGEERAKGNILERFSAQQFPDLHSELNLSSLELGDSALYFCARSVGGLGFYEQYFGPGTRLTVT.

This chain links TRBV28 with TRBJ1-2; 9 bases line up with TRBD1. After removal of 1 base from V and 2 bases from J, the junction contained 5 bases not matched to a gene. This CDR3 contains 16 residues. The germline CDR1 and CDR2 sequences are MDHEN and SYDVKM. The CDR3 DNA sequence: TGTGCCAGCAGTTTATTCACAGGGGGCCTGAACTATGGCTACACCTTC. This gives the protein CASSLFTGGLNYGYTF.

The chain recombines TRBV9 with TRBJ2-2, with D possibly matching TRBD2 (6 bases). Trimming took 2 bases from V and 1 from J, leaving 9 bases between them. CDR1 and CDR2 (germline): SGDLS, YYNGEE. The CDR3 loop spans 15 amino acids. CDR3 amino acids: CASSVTRLNTGELFF. As DNA, the CDR3 is TGTGCCAGCAGCGTGACTAGGTTGAACACCGGGGAGCTGTTTTTT.

The rearrangement joins TRBV3-1 (or the pseudogene TRBV3-2) to TRBJ1-2, with 7 bases identical to TRBD1. The CDR3 totals 15 residues. Germline V CDR1 and CDR2: LGHDT, YNNKEL (reference sequence). The V gene end was trimmed by 5 bases and the J gene end by 1 base; junction bases not matched to a gene: 7. CDR3 bases: TGTGCCAGCAGCTCGGGACAGTCCTTTAACTATGGCTACACCTTC. It encodes CASSSGQSFNYGYTF.